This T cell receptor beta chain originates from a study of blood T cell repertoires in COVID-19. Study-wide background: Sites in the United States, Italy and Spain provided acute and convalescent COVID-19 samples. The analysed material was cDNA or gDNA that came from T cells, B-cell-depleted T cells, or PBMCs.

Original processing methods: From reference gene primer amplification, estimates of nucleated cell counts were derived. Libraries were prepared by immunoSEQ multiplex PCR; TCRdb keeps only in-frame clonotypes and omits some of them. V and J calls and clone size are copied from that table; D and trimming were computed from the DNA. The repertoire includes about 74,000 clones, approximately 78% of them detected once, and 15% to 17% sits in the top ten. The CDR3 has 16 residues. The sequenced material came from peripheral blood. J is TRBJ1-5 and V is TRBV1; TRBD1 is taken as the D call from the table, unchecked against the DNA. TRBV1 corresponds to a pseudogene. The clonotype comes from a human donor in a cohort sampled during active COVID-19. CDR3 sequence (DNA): TGCACCAGCAGCCAAGGGACAGGGGGCCACAATCAGCCCCAGCATTTT. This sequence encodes CTSSQGTGGHNQPQHF.